The T cell receptor beta chain under discussion was sequenced for a study of blood T cell repertoires in COVID-19. The repertoire was sequenced with immunoSEQ multiplex PCR; TCRdb's copy has only in-frame clones and lacks some. The table includes about 90,000 clones, about nine tenths detected once. The CDR3 is 14 residues long. The germline V and J ends were trimmed by 6 bases and 14 bases, with 20 bases remaining between them. Germline values: CDR1 MDHEN, CDR2 SYDVKM. The sequencing sample was made of peripheral blood. This rearrangement joins TRBV28 to TRBJ1-6, with D tentatively TRBD1 (5 bases). The clonotype originates from a human donor with active COVID-19. The donor label of this sample is uncertain. The CDR3 spells CASRTAREDGALHF. In DNA, the CDR3 is TGTGCCAGCAGGACCGCCAGGGAGGACGGGGCCCTCCACTTT.